This T cell receptor (beta chain) was identified in a study of response to subunit inactivated influenza vaccine. Study-level findings and limits: Each seasonal influenza vaccination, the authors suggested, recruits few new T cells.

The junction had 0 bases not matched to a gene; V was cut back by 4 bases and J by 5 bases. The CDR3 runs to 12 residues. Looked up from germline, CDR1 is SQVTM and CDR2 is ANQGSEA. This clonotype showed up just a few times. Its antigen is undetermined. TCRdb analysed the RT-PCR reads with MiXCR anew, one entry per CDR3 protein. The sample records a few hundred thousand distinct CDR3 sequences, 20% to 25% being singletons. The source of this sequence is a man in his fifties or sixties who received an inactivated influenza vaccine. The V gene is TRBV29-1, the J gene TRBJ2-1; 9 bases agree with TRBD2. Sequenced here: PBMCs from blood, sampled 21 months after vaccination. The CDR3 sequence: CSVGLADNEQFF. The CDR3 nucleotides read TGCAGCGTTGGACTAGCGGACAATGAGCAGTTCTTC.